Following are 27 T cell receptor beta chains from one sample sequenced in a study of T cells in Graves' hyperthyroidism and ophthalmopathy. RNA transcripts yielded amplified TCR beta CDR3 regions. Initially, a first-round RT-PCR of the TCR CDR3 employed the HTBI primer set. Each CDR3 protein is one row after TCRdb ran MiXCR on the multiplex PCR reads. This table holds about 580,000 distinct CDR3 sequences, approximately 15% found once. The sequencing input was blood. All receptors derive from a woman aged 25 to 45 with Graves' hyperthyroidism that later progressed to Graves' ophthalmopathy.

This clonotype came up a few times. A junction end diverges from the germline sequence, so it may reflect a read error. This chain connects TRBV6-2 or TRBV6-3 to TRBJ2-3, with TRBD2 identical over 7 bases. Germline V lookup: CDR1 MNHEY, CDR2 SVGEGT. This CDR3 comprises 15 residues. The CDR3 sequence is CAISERGTTTDTQYF. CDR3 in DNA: TGTGCCATCAGTGAGCGAGGGACTACCACAGATACGCAGTATTTT.

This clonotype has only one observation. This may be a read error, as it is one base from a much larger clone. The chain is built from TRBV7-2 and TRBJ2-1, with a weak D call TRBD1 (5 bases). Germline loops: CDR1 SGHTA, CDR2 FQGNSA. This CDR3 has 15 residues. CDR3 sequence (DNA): TGTGCCACACAATCACAGGCCAGCTCCTACAATGAGCACTTCTTC. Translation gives CATQSQASSYNEHFF.

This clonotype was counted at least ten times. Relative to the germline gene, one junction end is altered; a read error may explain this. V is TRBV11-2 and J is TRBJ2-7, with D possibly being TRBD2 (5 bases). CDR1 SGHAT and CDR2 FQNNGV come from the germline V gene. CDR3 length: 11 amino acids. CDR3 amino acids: CASSLEGEQYF. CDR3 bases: TGTGCCAGCAGTTTAGAGGGAGAGCAGTACTTC.

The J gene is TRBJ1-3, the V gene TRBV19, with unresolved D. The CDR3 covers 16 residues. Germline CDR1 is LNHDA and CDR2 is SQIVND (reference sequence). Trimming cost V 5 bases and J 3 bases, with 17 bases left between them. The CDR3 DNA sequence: TGTGCCAGTAGTCGATGGACTGCTAAAGGTGGAAACACCATATATTTT. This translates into CASSRWTAKGGNTIYF.

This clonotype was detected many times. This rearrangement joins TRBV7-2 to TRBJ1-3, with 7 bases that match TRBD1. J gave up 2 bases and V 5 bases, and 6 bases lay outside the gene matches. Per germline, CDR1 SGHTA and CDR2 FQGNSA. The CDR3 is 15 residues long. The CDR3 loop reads CASSIQQGTGNTIYF. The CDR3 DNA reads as TGTGCCAGCAGCATTCAACAGGGGACTGGAAACACCATATATTTT.

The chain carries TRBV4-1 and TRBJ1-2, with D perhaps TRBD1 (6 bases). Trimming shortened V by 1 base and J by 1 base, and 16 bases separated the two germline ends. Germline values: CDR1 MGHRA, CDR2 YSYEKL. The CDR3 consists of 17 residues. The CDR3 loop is CASSQGSYYRDNYGYTF. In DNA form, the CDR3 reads TGCGCCAGCAGCCAAGGGAGCTATTACAGGGATAACTATGGCTACACCTTC.

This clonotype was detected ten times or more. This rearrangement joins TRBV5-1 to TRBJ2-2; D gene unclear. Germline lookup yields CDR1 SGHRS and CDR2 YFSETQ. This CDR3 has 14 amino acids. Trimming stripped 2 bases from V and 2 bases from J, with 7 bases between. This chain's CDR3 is CASSLTRNTGELFF. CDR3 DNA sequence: TGCGCCAGCAGCTTAACACGTAACACCGGGGAGCTGTTTTTT.

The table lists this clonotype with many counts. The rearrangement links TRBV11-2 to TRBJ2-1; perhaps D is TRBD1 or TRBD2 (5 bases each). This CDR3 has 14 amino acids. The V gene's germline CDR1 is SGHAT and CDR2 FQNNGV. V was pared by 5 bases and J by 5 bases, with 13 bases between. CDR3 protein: CASSGLRDHNEQFF. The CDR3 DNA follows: TGTGCCAGCAGCGGACTCCGGGACCACAATGAGCAGTTCTTC.

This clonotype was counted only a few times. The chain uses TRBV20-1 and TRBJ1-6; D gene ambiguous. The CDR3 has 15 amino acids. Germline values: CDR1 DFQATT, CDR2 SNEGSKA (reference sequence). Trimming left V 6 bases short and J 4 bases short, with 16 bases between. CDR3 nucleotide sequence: TGCAGTGCGCAAGACCCTGGCGTATATAATTCACCCCTCCACTTT. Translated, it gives CSAQDPGVYNSPLHF.

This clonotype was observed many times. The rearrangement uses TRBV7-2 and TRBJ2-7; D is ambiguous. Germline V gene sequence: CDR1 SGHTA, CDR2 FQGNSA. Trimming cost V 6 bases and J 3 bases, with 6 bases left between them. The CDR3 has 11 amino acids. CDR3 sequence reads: CASSLFYEQYF. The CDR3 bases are TGTGCCAGCAGTTTATTCTACGAGCAGTACTTC.

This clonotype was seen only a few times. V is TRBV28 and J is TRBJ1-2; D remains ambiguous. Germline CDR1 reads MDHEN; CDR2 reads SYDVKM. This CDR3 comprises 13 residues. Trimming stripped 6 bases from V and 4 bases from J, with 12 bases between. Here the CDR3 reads CASSSGLFYGYTF. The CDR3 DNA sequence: TGTGCCAGCAGCTCCGGACTGTTCTATGGCTACACCTTC.

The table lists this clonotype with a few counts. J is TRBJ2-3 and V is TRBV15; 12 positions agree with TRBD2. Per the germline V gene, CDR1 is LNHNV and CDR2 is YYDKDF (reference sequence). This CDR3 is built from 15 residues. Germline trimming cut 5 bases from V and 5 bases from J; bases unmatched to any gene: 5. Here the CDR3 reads CATSYRLAGVDTQYF. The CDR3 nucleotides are TGTGCCACCAGCTATCGACTAGCGGGAGTAGATACGCAGTATTTT.

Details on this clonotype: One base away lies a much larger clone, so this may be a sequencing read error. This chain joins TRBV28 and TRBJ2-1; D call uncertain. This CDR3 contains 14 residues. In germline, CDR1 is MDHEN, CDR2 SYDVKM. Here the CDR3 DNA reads TGTACCAGCAGTCTGACACCGGCATACAATGAGCAGTTCTTC. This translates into CTSSLTPAYNEQFF.

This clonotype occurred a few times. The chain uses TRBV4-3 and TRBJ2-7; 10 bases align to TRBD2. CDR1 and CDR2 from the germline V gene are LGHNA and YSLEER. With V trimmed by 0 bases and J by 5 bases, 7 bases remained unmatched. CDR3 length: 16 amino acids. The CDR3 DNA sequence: TGCGCCAGCAGCCAAGAATTTGCTAGCGGGAGTAACGAGCAGTACTTC. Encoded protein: CASSQEFASGSNEQYF.

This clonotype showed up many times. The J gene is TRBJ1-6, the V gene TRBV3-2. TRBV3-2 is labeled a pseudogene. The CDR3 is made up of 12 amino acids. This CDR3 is CASSQDGSPLHF. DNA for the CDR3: TGTGCCAGCAGCCAAGATGGATCACCCCTCCACTTT.

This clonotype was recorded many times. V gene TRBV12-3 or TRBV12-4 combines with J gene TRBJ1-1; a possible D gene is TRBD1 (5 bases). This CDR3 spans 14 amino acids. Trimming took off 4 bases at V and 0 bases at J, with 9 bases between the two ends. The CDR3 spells CASSYGTVNTEAFF. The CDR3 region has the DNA TGTGCCAGCAGTTACGGGACGGTGAACACTGAAGCTTTCTTT.

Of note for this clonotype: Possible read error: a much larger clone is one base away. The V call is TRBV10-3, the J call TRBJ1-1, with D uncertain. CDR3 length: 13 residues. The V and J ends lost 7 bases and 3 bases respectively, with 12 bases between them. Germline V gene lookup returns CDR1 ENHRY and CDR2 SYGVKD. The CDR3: CAITGSGYTEAFF. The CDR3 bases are TGTGCCATCACCGGCAGTGGGTACACTGAAGCTTTCTTT.

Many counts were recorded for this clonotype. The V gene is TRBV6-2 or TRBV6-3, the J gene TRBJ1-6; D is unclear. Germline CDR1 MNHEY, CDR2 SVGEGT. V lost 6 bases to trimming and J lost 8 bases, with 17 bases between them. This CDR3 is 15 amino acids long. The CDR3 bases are TGTGCCAGCAGCGCCAGACCCCGGTGGGATTCACCCCTCCACTTT. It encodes CASSARPRWDSPLHF.

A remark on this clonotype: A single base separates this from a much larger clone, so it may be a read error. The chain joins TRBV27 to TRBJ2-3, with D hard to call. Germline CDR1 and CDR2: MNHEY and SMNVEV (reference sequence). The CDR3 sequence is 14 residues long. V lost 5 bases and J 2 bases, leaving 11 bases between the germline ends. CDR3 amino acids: CASSTSRYTDTQYF. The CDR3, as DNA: TGTGCCAGCAGTACCTCTCGATACACAGATACGCAGTATTTT.

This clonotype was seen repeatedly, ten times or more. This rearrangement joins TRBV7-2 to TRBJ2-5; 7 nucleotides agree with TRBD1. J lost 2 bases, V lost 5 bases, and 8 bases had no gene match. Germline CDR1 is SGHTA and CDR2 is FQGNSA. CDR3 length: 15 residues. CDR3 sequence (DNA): TGTGCCAGCAGCCCTCAAGGGACAGCACAAGAGACCCAGTACTTC. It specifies CASSPQGTAQETQYF.

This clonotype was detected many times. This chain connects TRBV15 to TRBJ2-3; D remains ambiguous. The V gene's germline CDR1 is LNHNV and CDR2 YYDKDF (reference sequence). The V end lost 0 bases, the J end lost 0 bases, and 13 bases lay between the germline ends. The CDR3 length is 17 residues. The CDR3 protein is CATSRDLAGPSTDTQYF. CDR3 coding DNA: TGTGCCACCAGCAGAGATTTGGCCGGGCCTAGCACAGATACGCAGTATTTT.

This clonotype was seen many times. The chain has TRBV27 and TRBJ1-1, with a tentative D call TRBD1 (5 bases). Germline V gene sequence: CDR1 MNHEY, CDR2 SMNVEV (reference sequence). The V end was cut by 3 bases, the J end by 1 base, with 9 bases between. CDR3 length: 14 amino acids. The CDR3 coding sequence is TGTGCCAGCAGTTTGTTTACAGGGAACACTGAAGCTTTCTTT. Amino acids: CASSLFTGNTEAFF.

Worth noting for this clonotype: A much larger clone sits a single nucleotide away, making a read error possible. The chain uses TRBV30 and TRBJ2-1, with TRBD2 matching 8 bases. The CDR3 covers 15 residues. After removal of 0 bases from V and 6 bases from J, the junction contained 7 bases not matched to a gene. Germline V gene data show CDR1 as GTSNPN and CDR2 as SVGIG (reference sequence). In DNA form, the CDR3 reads TGTGCCTGGAGTGTACCCGGCGGGAGGACCAATGAGCAGTTCTTC. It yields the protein CAWSVPGGRTNEQFF.

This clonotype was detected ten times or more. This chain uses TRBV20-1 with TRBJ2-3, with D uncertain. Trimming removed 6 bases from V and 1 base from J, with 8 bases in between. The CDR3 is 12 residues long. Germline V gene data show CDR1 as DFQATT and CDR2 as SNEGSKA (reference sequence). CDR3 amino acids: CSAPRGTDTQYF. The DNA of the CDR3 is TGCAGTGCGCCCCGTGGCACAGATACGCAGTATTTT.

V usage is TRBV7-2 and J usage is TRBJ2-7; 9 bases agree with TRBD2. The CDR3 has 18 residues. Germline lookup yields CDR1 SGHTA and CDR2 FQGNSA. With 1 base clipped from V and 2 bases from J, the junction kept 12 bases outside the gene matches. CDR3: CASSLVVAAGGGAYEQYF. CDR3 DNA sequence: TGTGCCAGCAGCTTAGTGGTTGCGGCGGGAGGGGGGGCCTACGAGCAGTACTTC.

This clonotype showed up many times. CDR3 protein: CASSKGGPLYNSPLHF. CDR3 nucleotide sequence: TGTGCCAGCAGTAAGGGGGGGCCACTGTATAATTCACCCCTCCACTTT. The V and J genes are TRBV2 and TRBJ1-6; D is perhaps TRBD1 (6 bases). The CDR3 runs 16 residues. From germline, CDR1 is SNHLY and CDR2 FYNNEI. V was clipped by 5 bases and J by 4 bases, with 15 bases between them.

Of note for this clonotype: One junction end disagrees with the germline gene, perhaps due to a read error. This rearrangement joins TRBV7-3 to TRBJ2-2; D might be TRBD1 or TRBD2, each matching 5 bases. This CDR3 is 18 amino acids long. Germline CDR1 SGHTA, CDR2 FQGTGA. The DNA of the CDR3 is TGTGCCGGCAGCCCGCTTGGGGGAAGCAGCTTTAACACCGGGGAGCTGTTTTTT. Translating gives CAGSPLGGSSFNTGELFF.